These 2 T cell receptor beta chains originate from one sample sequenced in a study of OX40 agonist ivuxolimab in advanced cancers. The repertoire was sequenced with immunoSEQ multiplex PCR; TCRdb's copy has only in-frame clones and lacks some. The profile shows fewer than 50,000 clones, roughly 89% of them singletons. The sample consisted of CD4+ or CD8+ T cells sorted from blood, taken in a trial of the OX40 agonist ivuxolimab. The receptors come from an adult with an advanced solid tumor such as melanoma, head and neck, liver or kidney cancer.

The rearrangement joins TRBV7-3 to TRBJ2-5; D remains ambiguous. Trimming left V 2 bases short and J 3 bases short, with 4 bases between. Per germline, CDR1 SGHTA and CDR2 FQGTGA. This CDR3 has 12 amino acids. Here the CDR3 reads CASSLGKETQYF. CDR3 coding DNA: TGTGCCAGCAGCTTAGGAAAAGAGACCCAGTACTTC.

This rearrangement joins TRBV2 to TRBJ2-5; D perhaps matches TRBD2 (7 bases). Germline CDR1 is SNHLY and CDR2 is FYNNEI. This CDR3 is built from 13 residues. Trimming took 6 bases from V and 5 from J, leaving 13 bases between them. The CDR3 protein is CASSRKGGETQYF. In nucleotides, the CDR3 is TGTGCCAGCAGCCGAAAGGGGGGGGAGACCCAGTACTTC.